What follows are 15 T cell receptor beta chains derived from one specimen sequenced in a study of human T cells and chemical hapten exposure. Sample time point: pre-sensitization, week 0. The sample's treatment: therapeutic diphenylcyclopropenone sensitization with weekly scalp DPC. TCRdb analysed the RACE reads with MiXCR anew, one entry per CDR3 protein. This table has around 380,000 distinct CDR3 sequences, 4.5% to 7% appearing once. The sequences come from whole blood, collected in connection with sensitization to the hapten diphenylcyclopropenone (DPC). These receptors originate from a woman aged 18 to 35 with alopecia areata. Some clones in this sample may be carry-over from other donors' samples.

This clonotype came up a few times. J is TRBJ2-3 and V is TRBV24-1; D unresolved. This CDR3 has 13 amino acids. CDR1 and CDR2 from the germline V gene are KGHDR and SFDVKD. V gave up 1 base and J gave up 8 bases, with 9 bases separating them. The CDR3 region is CATSDFSEGTQYF. CDR3 sequence (DNA): TGTGCCACCAGTGATTTCAGTGAAGGTACGCAGTATTTT.

The chain links TRBV4-1 to TRBJ2-5; TRBD2 matches 11 bases. The CDR3 runs 17 residues. CDR1 and CDR2 (germline): MGHRA, YSYEKL. J gave up 1 base and V 2 bases, and 6 bases lay outside the gene matches. The CDR3 nucleotides are TGCGCCAGCAGCCAACAGTATAGCGGGGGGGCCCAAGAGACCCAGTACTTC. This gives the protein CASSQQYSGGAQETQYF.

DNA of the CDR3: TGTGCCATCAGGGAAACCGAAGGGGAAAAACTGTTTTTT. Protein sequence: CAIRETEGEKLFF. J is TRBJ1-4 and V is TRBV10-3; D is unclear. The V gene lost 6 bases and the J gene lost 8 bases, with 13 bases spanning the gap. CDR3 length: 13 amino acids. CDR1 and CDR2 from the germline V gene are ENHRY and SYGVKD.

Ten or more counts support this clonotype. The chain joins TRBV11-2 to TRBJ1-3, with D tentatively TRBD1 (6 bases). CDR3 length: 14 residues. Trimming stripped 4 bases from V and 4 bases from J, with 11 bases between. Germline lookup yields CDR1 SGHAT and CDR2 FQNNGV. The CDR3, as DNA: TGTGCCAGCAGCTCCCGGGACAACGGAAACACCATATATTTT. It specifies CASSSRDNGNTIYF. Combining the CDR3 with reference TRBV11-2 and TRBJ1-3 gives the whole variable domain EAGVAQSPRYKIIEKRQSVAFWCNPISGHATLYWYQQILGQGPKLLIQFQNNGVVDDSQLPKDRFSAERLKGVDSTLKIQPAKLEDSAVYLCASSSRDNGNTIYFGEGSWLTVV.

This clonotype has more than one count but fewer than ten. The chain employs TRBV4-2 and TRBJ2-6; 7 bases map to TRBD1. With 0 bases clipped from V and 0 bases from J, the junction kept 5 bases outside the gene matches. Germline lookup yields CDR1 LGHNA and CDR2 YNFKEQ. The CDR3 is 18 residues long. The CDR3 spells CASSQEGDSTSGANVLTF. The CDR3 nucleotides are TGTGCCAGCAGCCAAGAAGGGGACAGTACCTCTGGGGCCAACGTCCTGACTTTC.

The chain combines TRBV5-1 with TRBJ2-2, with 14 bases identical to TRBD2. Germline CDR1 SGHRS, CDR2 YFSETQ. With 5 bases clipped from V and 0 bases from J, the junction kept 6 bases outside the gene matches. CDR3 size: 18 residues. CDR3 nucleotide sequence: TGCGCCAGCAGTCACGGGACTAGCGGGGGAGCGAACACCGGGGAGCTGTTTTTT. It encodes CASSHGTSGGANTGELFF.

The CDR3 region is CASSQETGSNYGYTF. CDR3 sequence (DNA): TGCGCCAGCAGCCAAGAAACAGGGTCTAACTATGGCTACACCTTC. The chain combines TRBV4-3 with TRBJ1-2; D is perhaps TRBD1 (6 bases). This CDR3 is 15 amino acids long. Trimming stripped 0 bases from V and 0 bases from J, with 8 bases between. Germline CDR1 LGHNA, CDR2 YSLEER.

This clonotype has at least ten counts. V and J are TRBV29-1 and TRBJ2-3; D tentatively reads TRBD1 or TRBD2 (6 bases each). V was cut by 1 base and J by 3 bases, with 14 bases left in between. Germline CDR1 and CDR2: SQVTM and ANQGSEA. CDR3 size: 15 residues. CDR3 sequence: CSVEGEGGRTDTQYF. CDR3 nucleotides: TGCAGCGTTGAAGGAGAGGGGGGCAGAACAGATACGCAGTATTTT.

There are many counts of this clonotype. The chain employs TRBV7-8 and TRBJ1-4; 9 bases are a match to TRBD1. The CDR3 spans 15 residues. V shed 0 bases, J shed 11 bases, and the junction held 7 bases outside the gene matches. Germline CDR1 is SGHVS and CDR2 is FQNEAQ. The CDR3 DNA is TGTGCCAGCAGCTTAGCAGACAGGGGGGGCGAGAAACTGTTTTTT. It encodes CASSLADRGGEKLFF. The whole variable domain, filled in from reference TRBV7-8 and TRBJ1-4, reads GAGVSQSPRYKVAKRGQDVALRCDPISGHVSLFWYQQALGQGPEFLTYFQNEAQLDKSGLPSDRFFAERPEGSVSTLKIQRTQQEDSAVYLCASSLADRGGEKLFFGSGTQLSVL.

This clonotype was observed many times. The V gene is TRBV6-6, the J gene TRBJ2-7, with D unclear. From germline, CDR1 is MNHNY and CDR2 SVGAGI (reference sequence). Trimming pared 2 bases from V and 0 bases from J, leaving 17 bases between. The length of the CDR3 is 17 residues. This CDR3 is CASSYDSGLQPSYEQYF. The CDR3 DNA reads as TGTGCCAGCAGTTACGACTCCGGTCTCCAGCCCTCCTACGAGCAGTACTTC.

The chain uses TRBV10-3 and TRBJ1-1; 11 bases map to TRBD1. The V and J ends lost 3 bases and 2 bases, in that order; junction bases with no gene match: 5. CDR1 is ENHRY, CDR2 SYGVKD, per germline. The CDR3 consists of 16 residues. As DNA, the CDR3 is TGTGCCATCAGTGACTCCTGGACAGGGGGCAACACTGAAGCTTTCTTT. It yields the protein CAISDSWTGGNTEAFF.

This sequence joins TRBV12-3 or TRBV12-4 and TRBJ2-5, with a weak D call TRBD2 (5 bases). This CDR3 contains 16 residues. V was clipped by 5 bases and J by 0 bases, with 16 bases between them. The CDR3, as DNA: TGTGCCAGCAGTATTGAGGGTGCGTTCTACCAAGAGACCCAGTACTTC. Protein sequence: CASSIEGAFYQETQYF.

There are many counts of this clonotype. This chain uses TRBV20-1 with TRBJ2-3, with 10 bases matching TRBD1. Germline CDR1 is DFQATT and CDR2 is SNEGSKA (reference sequence). J lost 3 bases, V lost 3 bases, and 6 bases had no gene match. The CDR3 extends over 15 amino acids. The CDR3 reads CSARTGGLGTDTQYF. CDR3 bases: TGCAGTGCTAGGACAGGGGGCTTAGGTACAGATACGCAGTATTTT.

There are many counts of this clonotype. This rearrangement joins TRBV7-8 to TRBJ2-5; 16 bases fit TRBD2. Trimming took 8 bases from V and 4 from J; bases not matched to a gene: 10. Germline CDR1 reads SGHVS; CDR2 reads FQNEAQ. The CDR3 consists of 17 residues. CDR3: CASHVGTSGGASETQYF. The CDR3 nucleotides are TGTGCCAGCCACGTCGGGACTAGCGGGGGGGCGTCAGAGACCCAGTACTTC.

This clonotype was seen ten or more times. The chain carries TRBV6-5 and TRBJ2-1; D possibly corresponds to TRBD2 (5 bases). This CDR3 spans 15 amino acids. Germline V gene lookup returns CDR1 MNHEY and CDR2 SVGAGI. V was cut by 8 bases and J by 5 bases, with 19 bases left in between. The CDR3 region has the DNA TGTGCCAGCCGCTTGCGGTGGGGAGTTGACAATGAGCAGTTCTTC. Protein product: CASRLRWGVDNEQFF.